This T cell receptor beta chain was captured by sequencing in a study of blood T cell repertoires in COVID-19. Germline-derived CDR1 and CDR2 are LNHDA and SQIVND (reference sequence). Trimming pared 6 bases from V and 3 bases from J, leaving 9 bases between. The CDR3 has 12 amino acids. TCRdb keeps only in-frame clones here, not all; method: immunoSEQ multiplex PCR. Of about 210,000 clones in the sample, about 86% were seen once. The sample taken for sequencing was peripheral blood. The receptor's source is a man younger than 30 with active or convalescent COVID-19. V is TRBV19 and J is TRBJ2-7; D perhaps matches TRBD2 (5 bases). The CDR3 sequence is CASSSGIYEQYF. The CDR3 DNA reads TGTGCCAGTAGCTCCGGGATCTACGAGCAGTACTTC.